This T cell receptor (beta chain) originates from a study of T cell responses to AZD1222 COVID-19 vaccine. CDR3 length: 13 amino acids. Germline V lookup: CDR1 SGDLS, CDR2 YYNGEE. V was cut by 3 bases and J by 7 bases, with 13 bases left in between. Some clones are missing from TCRdb's copy, which holds only in-frame ones; the method was immunoSEQ multiplex PCR. There are 100,000 to 120,000 clones in the sample; about 94% occur only once, and about 3.1% lies in the top ten. Study outcomes and limitations: The study found Spike-specific TCR breadth and depth rose after two AZD1222 doses.

In the case of this clone: Its specificity is not known.

The rearrangement links TRBV9 to TRBJ1-2, with D unresolved. The source was peripheral blood, collected 28 days after the second AZD1222 dose. The TCR originated in an adult who received the AZD1222 COVID-19 vaccine. CDR3 sequence (DNA): TGTGCCAGCAGCGCCCAAAGCGTCAGTGGCTACACCTTC. This codes for CASSAQSVSGYTF.